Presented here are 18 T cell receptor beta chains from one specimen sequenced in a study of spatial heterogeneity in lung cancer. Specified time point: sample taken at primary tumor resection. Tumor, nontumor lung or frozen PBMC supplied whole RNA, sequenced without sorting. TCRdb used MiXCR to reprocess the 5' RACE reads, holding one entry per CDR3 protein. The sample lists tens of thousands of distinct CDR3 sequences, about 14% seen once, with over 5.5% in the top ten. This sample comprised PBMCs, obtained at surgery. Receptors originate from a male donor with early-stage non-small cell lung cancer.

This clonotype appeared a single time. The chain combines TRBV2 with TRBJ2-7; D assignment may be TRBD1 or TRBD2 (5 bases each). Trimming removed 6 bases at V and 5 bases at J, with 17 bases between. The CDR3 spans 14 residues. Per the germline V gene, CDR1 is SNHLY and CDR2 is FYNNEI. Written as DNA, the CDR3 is TGTGCCAGCAGGACCAGGTCGGGGACCGACGAGCAGTACTTC. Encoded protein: CASRTRSGTDEQYF. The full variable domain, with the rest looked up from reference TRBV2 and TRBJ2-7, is EPEVTQTPSHQVTQMGQEVILRCVPISNHLYFYWYRQILGQKVEFLVSFYNNEISEKSEIFDDQFSVERPDGSNFTLKIRSTKLEDSAMYFCASRTRSGTDEQYFGPGTRLTVT.

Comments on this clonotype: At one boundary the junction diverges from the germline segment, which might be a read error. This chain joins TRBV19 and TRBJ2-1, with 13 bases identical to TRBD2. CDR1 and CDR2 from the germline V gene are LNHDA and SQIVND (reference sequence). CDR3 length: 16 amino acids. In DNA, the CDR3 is TGTGCCACCCTGGGACTAGCGGGATCCAAATACAATGAGCAGCTCTTC. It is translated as CATLGLAGSKYNEQLF.

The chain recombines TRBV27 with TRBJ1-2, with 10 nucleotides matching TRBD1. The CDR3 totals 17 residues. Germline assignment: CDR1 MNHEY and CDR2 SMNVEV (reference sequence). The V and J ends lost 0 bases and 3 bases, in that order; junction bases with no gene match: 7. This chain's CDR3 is CASSLSRGTGADYGYTF. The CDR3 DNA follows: TGTGCCAGCAGTTTATCGCGAGGGACAGGGGCTGACTATGGCTACACCTTC.

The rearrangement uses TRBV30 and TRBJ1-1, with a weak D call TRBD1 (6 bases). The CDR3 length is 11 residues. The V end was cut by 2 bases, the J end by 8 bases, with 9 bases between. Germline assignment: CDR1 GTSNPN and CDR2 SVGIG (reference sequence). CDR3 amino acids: CAWSWQGEAFF. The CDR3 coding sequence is TGTGCCTGGAGTTGGCAGGGGGAAGCTTTCTTT. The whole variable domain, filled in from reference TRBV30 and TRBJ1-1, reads SQTIHQWPATLVQPVGSPLSLECTVEGTSNPNLYWYRQAAGRGLQLLFYSVGIGQISSEVPQNLSASRPQDRQFILSSKKLLLSDSGFYLCAWSWQGEAFFGQGTRLTVV.

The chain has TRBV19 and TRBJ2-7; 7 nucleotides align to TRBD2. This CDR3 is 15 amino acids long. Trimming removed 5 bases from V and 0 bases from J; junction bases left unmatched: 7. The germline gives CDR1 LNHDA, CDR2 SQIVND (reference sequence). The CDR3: CASSASGKPSYEQYF. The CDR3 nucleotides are TGTGCCAGTAGTGCCAGCGGGAAACCCTCCTACGAGCAGTACTTC.

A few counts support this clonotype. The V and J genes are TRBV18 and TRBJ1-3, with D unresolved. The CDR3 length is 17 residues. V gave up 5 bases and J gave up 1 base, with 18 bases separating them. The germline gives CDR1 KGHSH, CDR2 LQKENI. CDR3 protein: CASSSQPVRVSGNTIYF. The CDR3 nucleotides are TGTGCCAGCTCATCCCAACCGGTGAGGGTTTCTGGAAACACCATATATTTT. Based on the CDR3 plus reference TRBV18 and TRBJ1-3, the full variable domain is NAGVMQNPRHLVRRRGQEARLRCSPMKGHSHVYWYRQLPEEGLKFMVYLQKENIIDESGMPKERFSAEFPKEGPSILRIQQVVRGDSAAYFCASSSQPVRVSGNTIYFGEGSWLTVV.

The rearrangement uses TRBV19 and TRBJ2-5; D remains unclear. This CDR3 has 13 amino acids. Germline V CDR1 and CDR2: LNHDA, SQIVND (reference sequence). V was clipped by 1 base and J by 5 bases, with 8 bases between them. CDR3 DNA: TGTGCCAGTAGTATAGGGCGAGGCGAGACCCAGTACTTC. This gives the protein CASSIGRGETQYF.

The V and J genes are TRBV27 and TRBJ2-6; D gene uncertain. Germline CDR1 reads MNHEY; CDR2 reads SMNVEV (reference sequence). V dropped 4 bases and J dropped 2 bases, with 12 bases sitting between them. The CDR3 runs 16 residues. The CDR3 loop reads CASSSAGPAGANVLTF. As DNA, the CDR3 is TGTGCCAGCAGTTCCGCTGGGCCGGCTGGGGCCAACGTCCTGACTTTC.

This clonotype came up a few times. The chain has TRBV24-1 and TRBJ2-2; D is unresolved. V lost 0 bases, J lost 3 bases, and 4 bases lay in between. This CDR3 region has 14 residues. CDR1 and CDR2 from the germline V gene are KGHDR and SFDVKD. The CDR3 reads CATSDLTHTGELFF. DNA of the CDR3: TGTGCCACCAGTGATTTGACGCACACCGGGGAGCTGTTTTTT.

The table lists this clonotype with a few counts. The CDR3, as DNA: TGCAGCGTTGAGGATCTCGGACAGGGAGGCTATGGCTACACCTTC. Its protein product is CSVEDLGQGGYGYTF. This rearrangement joins TRBV29-1 to TRBJ1-2; 8 bases are a match to TRBD1. Germline assignment: CDR1 SQVTM and CDR2 ANQGSEA. This CDR3 spans 15 amino acids. The junction had 10 bases not matched to a gene; V was cut back by 3 bases and J by 4 bases.

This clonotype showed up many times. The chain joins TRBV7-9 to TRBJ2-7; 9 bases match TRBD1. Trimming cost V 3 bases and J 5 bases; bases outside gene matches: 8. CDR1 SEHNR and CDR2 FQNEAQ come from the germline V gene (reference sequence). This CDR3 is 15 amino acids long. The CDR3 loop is CASSFRTGDFHEQYF. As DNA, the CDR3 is TGTGCCAGCAGCTTCCGGACAGGGGATTTCCACGAGCAGTACTTC.

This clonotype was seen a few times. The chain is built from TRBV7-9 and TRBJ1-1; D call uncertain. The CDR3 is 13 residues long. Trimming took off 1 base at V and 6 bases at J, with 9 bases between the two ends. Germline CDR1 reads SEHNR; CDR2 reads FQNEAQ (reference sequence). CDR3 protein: CASSLDGRPEAFF. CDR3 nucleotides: TGTGCCAGCAGCTTAGATGGCAGGCCTGAAGCTTTCTTT. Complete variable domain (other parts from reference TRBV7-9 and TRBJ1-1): DTGVSQNPRHKITKRGQNVTFRCDPISEHNRLYWYRQTLGQGPEFLTYFQNEAQLEKSRLLSDRFSAERPKGSFSTLEIQRTEQGDSAMYLCASSLDGRPEAFFGQGTRLTVV.

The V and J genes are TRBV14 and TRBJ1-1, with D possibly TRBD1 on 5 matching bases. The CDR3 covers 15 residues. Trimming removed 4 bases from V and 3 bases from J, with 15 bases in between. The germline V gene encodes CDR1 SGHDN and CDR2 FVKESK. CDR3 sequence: CASSPLPGRDTEAFF. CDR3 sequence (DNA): TGTGCCAGCAGCCCCCTTCCGGGCAGGGACACTGAAGCTTTCTTT.

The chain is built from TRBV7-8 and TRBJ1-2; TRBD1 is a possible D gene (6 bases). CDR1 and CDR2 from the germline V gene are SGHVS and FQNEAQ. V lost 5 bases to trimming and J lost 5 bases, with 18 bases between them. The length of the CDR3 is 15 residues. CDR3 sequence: CASSPGAGLFYGYTF. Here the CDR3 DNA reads TGTGCCAGCAGCCCAGGGGCAGGGCTCTTTTATGGCTACACCTTC.

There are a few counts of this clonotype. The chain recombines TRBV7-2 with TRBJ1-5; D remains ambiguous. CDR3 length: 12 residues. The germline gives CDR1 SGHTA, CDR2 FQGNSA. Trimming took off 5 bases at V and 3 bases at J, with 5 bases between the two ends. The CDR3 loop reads CASSPYNQPQHF. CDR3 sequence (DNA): TGTGCCAGCAGCCCTTACAATCAGCCCCAGCATTTT.

The CDR3 bases are TGCAGTGCTAAGAGCGGGACAGGGGTTTTAGGGCAGTACTTC. Translated, it gives CSAKSGTGVLGQYF. This chain joins TRBV20-1 and TRBJ2-7, with 10 bases lining up with TRBD1. Trimming took 4 bases from V and 9 from J; bases not matched to a gene: 12. This CDR3 has 14 amino acids. Germline-derived CDR1 and CDR2 are DFQATT and SNEGSKA (reference sequence).

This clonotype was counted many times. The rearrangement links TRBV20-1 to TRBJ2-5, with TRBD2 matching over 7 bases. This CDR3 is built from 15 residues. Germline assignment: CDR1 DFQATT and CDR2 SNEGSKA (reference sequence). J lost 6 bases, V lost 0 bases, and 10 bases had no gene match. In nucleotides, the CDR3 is TGCAGTGCTAGAGATCTAGGCGGGAGTAGGAAGACCCAGTACTTC. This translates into CSARDLGGSRKTQYF.

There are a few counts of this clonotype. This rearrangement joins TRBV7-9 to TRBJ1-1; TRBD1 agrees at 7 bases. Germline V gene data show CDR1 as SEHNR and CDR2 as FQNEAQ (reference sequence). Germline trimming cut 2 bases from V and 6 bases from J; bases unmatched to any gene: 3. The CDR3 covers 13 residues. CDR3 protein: CASSLKGTAEAFF. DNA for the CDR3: TGTGCCAGCAGCTTAAAGGGGACAGCTGAAGCTTTCTTT.